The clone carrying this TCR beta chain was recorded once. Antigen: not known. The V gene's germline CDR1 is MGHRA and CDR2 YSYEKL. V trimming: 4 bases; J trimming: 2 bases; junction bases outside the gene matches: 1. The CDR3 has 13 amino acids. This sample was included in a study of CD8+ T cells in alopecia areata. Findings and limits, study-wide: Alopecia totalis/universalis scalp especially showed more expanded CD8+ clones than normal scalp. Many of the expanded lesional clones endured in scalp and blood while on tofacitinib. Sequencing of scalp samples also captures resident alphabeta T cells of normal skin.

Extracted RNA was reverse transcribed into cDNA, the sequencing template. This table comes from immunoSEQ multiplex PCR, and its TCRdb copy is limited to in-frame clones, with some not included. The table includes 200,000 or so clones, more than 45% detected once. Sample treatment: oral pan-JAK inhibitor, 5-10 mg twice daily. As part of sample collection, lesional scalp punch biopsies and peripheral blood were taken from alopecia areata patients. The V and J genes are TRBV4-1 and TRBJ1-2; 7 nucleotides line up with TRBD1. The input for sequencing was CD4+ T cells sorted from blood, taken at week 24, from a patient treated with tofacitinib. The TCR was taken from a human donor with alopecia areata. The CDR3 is CASSPDRNYGYTF. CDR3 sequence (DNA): TGCGCCAGCAGCCCGGACAGGAACTATGGCTACACCTTC.